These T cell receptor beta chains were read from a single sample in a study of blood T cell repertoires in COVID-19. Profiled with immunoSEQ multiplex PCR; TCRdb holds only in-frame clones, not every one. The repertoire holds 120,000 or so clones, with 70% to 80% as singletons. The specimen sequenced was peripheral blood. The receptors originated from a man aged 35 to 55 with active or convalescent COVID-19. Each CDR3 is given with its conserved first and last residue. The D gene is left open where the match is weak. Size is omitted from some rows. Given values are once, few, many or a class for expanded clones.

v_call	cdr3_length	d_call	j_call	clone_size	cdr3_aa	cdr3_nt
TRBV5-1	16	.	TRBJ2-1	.	CASSLEPGSYTSEQFF	TGCGCCAGCAGCTTGGAGCCGGGGAGCTATACCAGTGAGCAGTTCTTC
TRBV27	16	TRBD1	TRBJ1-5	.	CASSRGTGGEGQPQHF	TGTGCCAGCAGCCGCGGGACAGGGGGCGAAGGTCAGCCCCAGCATTTT
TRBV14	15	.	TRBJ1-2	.	CASSPRAAGDNGYTF	TGTGCCAGCAGCCCTAGGGCCGCAGGGGATAACGGCTACACCTTC
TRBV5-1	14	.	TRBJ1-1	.	CASSFLPRQNEAFF	TGCGCCAGCAGCTTTCTTCCTAGACAGAACGAAGCTTTCTTT
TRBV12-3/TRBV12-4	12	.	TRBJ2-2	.	CASNQGSGELFF	TGTGCCAGCAACCAGGGATCCGGGGAGCTGTTTTTT
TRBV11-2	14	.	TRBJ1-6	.	CASSLYGGGTPLHF	TGTGCCAGCAGCTTATATGGGGGAGGCACACCCCTCCACTTT
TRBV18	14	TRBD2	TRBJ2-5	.	CASSPPSGRETQYF	TGTGCCAGCTCACCACCGAGCGGGAGGGAGACCCAGTACTTC
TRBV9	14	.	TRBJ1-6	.	CASSVAQGRSPLHF	TGTGCCAGCAGCGTAGCTCAGGGCAGATCACCCCTCCACTTT
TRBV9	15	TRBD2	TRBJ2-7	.	CASSVGAGGPYEQYF	TGTGCCAGCAGCGTAGGAGCGGGGGGCCCCTACGAGCAGTACTTC
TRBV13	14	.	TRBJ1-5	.	CASSSSREDQPQHF	TGTGCCAGCAGTTCGAGCCGCGAAGATCAGCCCCAGCATTTT
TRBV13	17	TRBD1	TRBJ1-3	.	CASSLERGQGKGNTIYF	TGTGCCAGCAGCTTAGAAAGAGGACAGGGGAAAGGAAACACCATATATTTT
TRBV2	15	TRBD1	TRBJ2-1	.	CASSAVRGQDNEQFF	TGTGCCAGCAGTGCGGTCAGGGGGCAAGACAATGAGCAGTTCTTC
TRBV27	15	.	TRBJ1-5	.	CASRLLTGANQPQHF	TGTGCCAGCCGACTCTTGACAGGAGCCAATCAGCCCCAGCATTTT
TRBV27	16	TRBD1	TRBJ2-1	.	CASSLGYGQGYNEQFF	TGTGCCAGCAGTTTAGGTTACGGACAGGGCTACAATGAGCAGTTCTTC
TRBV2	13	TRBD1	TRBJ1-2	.	CASSERQGASYTF	TGTGCCAGCAGTGAGCGCCAGGGGGCGAGCTACACCTTC
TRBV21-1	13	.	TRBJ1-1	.	CASTPGRNTEAFF	TGTGCCAGCACCCCGGGGAGGAACACTGAAGCTTTCTTT
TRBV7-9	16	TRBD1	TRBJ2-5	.	CASSLPGQGWPETQYF	TGTGCCAGCAGCTTACCGGGACAGGGGTGGCCGGAGACCCAGTACTTC
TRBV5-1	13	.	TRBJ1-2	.	CASSFGRGYGYTF	TGCGCCAGCAGCTTTGGAAGGGGCTATGGCTACACCTTC
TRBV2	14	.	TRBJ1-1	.	CASSESQRGYEAFF	TGTGCCAGCAGTGAAAGCCAAAGGGGTTATGAAGCTTTCTTT
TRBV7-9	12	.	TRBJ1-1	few	CASSWGETEAFF	TGTGCCAGCAGCTGGGGGGAAACTGAAGCTTTCTTT
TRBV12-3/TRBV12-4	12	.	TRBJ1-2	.	CATRGWAYGYTF	TGTGCCACTCGAGGGTGGGCCTATGGCTACACCTTC
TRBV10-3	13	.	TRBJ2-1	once	CAVSASSYNEQFF	TGTGCCGTTTCAGCGTCGTCCTACAATGAGCAGTTCTTC
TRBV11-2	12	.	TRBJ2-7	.	CASRAGIYEQYF	TGTGCCAGCAGAGCCGGGATCTACGAGCAGTACTTC
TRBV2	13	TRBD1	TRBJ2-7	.	CASKRTGGGEQYF	TGTGCCAGCAAGCGGACAGGGGGCGGCGAGCAGTACTTC
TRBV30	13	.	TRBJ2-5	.	CAWKPRSQETQYF	TGTGCCTGGAAACCGCGGAGCCAAGAGACCCAGTACTTC
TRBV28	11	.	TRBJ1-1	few	CATSRSAEAFF	TGTGCCACAAGCAGGTCCGCTGAAGCTTTCTTT
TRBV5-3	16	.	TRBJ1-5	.	CARSPRAGRSGQPQHF	TGTGCCAGAAGCCCTCGGGCAGGGAGGTCCGGTCAGCCCCAGCATTTT
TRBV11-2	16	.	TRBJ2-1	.	CASSLVGGRSYNEQFF	TGTGCCAGCAGCTTAGTTGGGGGGAGATCCTACAATGAGCAGTTCTTC